Below, 5 T cell receptor beta chains from the same sample are listed, as sequenced in a study of T cells in Graves' hyperthyroidism and ophthalmopathy. Amplification yielded TCR beta CDR3 regions, with RNA transcripts as the source. Primed by the HTBI set, a first-round RT-PCR was run on the TCR CDR3. One entry per CDR3 protein results from TCRdb running MiXCR on the multiplex PCR reads. The sample consists of hundreds of thousands of distinct CDR3 sequences, more than 20% of them appearing once. The sample comprised blood. These receptors were obtained from a man under 40 with Graves' ophthalmopathy.

The V call is TRBV5-1, the J call TRBJ2-7; 9 bases agree with TRBD1. CDR1 and CDR2 (germline): SGHRS, YFSETQ. The CDR3 loop spans 15 amino acids. V lost 0 bases to trimming and J lost 6 bases; unmatched junction nucleotides: 7. The CDR3 is CASSLATGTGFEQYF. CDR3 bases: TGCGCCAGCAGCTTGGCCACCGGGACAGGGTTCGAGCAGTACTTC.

The chain combines TRBV19 with TRBJ1-6; TRBD1 agrees at 8 bases. The germline V gene has CDR1 LNHDA and CDR2 SQIVND (reference sequence). The CDR3 runs to 13 residues. The trim removed 5 bases at V and 8 bases at J, leaving 2 bases unmatched. The CDR3 DNA follows: TGTGCCAGTAGTGACAGGGGATATTCACCCCTCCACTTT. Its protein product is CASSDRGYSPLHF.

V is TRBV29-1 and J is TRBJ2-2, with D tentatively TRBD1 (5 bases). Germline assignment: CDR1 SQVTM and CDR2 ANQGSEA. V lost 4 bases and J lost 5, with 14 bases in between. This CDR3 is built from 14 residues. The CDR3: CSVAVAGSTGELFF. The DNA of the CDR3 is TGCAGCGTTGCCGTGGCAGGGTCGACCGGGGAGCTGTTTTTT.

CDR3 amino acids: CASSFPGQTGELFF. Written as DNA, the CDR3 is TGTGCCAGCAGCTTTCCGGGACAGACCGGGGAGCTGTTTTTT. This rearrangement joins TRBV7-9 to TRBJ2-2; 7 positions agree with TRBD1. The CDR3 has 14 amino acids. Germline V lookup: CDR1 SEHNR, CDR2 FQNEAQ (reference sequence). Trimming removed 3 bases from V and 5 bases from J; junction bases left unmatched: 3.

A remark on this clonotype: The conserved phenylalanine or tryptophan is not found at the CDR3 terminus, so this likely reflects a read error. The rearrangement links TRBV6-1 to TRBJ1-1; 7 bases are a match to TRBD1. CDR3 length: 14 residues. Germline trimming cut 6 bases from V and 7 bases from J; bases unmatched to any gene: 11. Germline loops: CDR1 MNHNS, CDR2 SASEGT. CDR3 coding DNA: TGTGCCAGCAGGGAACCAGGGGGGAAACTTGAAGCTTTCCTT. Residues: CASREPGGKLEAFL.